The entry that follows covers one T cell receptor beta chain sequence. The antigen is not known. The data derive from a study of regulatory T cells in long-lasting Graves disease. Overall study findings and caveats: The study found TRBV28, TRBJ1-2 and TRBJ2-5 favored in persistent disease. Compared with new cases, persistent Graves' patients showed reduced TCR diversity.

Between the trimmed V and J ends, which lost 2 bases and 5 bases, there was a span of 9 bases. The V gene's germline CDR1 is SEHNR and CDR2 FQNEAQ (reference sequence). This CDR3 is built from 13 residues. Time point meaning: persistent/refractory GD, antithyroid drugs over 5 years with positive TRAb. Following extraction of RNA from PBMCs, that RNA was used to make the TCR library. Patient provenance is recorded as an endocrinology department in Xi'an, China. Library construction for TCR beta used iRepertoire HTBI primers and Arm-PCR of CDR3 regions. TCRdb reanalysed the multiplex PCR reads using MiXCR and keeps one entry per CDR3 protein. The sample includes roughly 400,000 distinct CDR3 sequences, less than 25% of them seen just once.

Sequenced here: peripheral blood mononuclear cells (PBMCs), sampled when the disease was refractory, from a patient treated with antithyroid drugs. J is TRBJ2-5 and V is TRBV7-9; D is unresolved. The clonotype originates from a female donor with Graves disease. The CDR3 loop is CASSLLEMETQYF. The CDR3 coding sequence is TGTGCCAGCAGCTTACTAGAAATGGAGACCCAGTACTTC.